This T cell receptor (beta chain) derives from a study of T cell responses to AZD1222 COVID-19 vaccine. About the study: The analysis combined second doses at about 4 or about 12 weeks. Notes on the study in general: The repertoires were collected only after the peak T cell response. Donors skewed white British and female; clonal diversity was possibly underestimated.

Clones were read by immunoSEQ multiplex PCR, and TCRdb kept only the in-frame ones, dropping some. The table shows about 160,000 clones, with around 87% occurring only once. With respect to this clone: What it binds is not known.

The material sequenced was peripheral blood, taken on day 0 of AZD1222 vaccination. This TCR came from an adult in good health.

In DNA, the CDR3 is TGCAGCGTTGATAGGGGATTTGGATTGACTAACTATGGCTACACCTTC. Its translation: CSVDRGFGLTNYGYTF. The chain recombines TRBV29-1 with TRBJ1-2; a weak D match, TRBD1 (5 bases). V was cut by 3 bases and J by 0 bases, with 17 bases left in between. Looked up from germline, CDR1 is SQVTM and CDR2 is ANQGSEA. This CDR3 has 16 amino acids.